This entry lists 30 T cell receptor beta chains sequenced from one sample in a study of blood T cell repertoires in COVID-19. The method was immunoSEQ multiplex PCR; TCRdb's version includes in-frame clones alone and lacks a portion of them. Counted here are 300,000 or so clones, around 90% occurring once; the ten biggest clones make up 1%. Sequenced sample: peripheral blood. The receptor source for this set is a man aged 45-65 years with active or convalescent COVID-19.

This CDR3 reads CSVDLFEGETQYF. In DNA form, the CDR3 reads TGCAGCGTTGACTTGTTTGAGGGAGAGACCCAGTACTTC. This chain joins TRBV29-1 and TRBJ2-5, with D possibly matching TRBD2 (5 bases). Germline V CDR1 and CDR2: SQVTM, ANQGSEA. CDR3 length: 13 residues. Trimming stripped 3 bases from V and 4 bases from J, with 12 bases between. Combining the CDR3 with reference TRBV29-1 and TRBJ2-5 gives the whole variable domain SAVISQKPSRDICQRGTSLTIQCQVDSQVTMMFWYRQQPGQSLTLIATANQGSEATYESGFVIDKFPISRPNLTFSTLTVSNMSPEDSSIYLCSVDLFEGETQYFGPGTRLLVL.

V and J are TRBV7-7 and TRBJ2-2, with D possibly TRBD1 on 6 matching bases. CDR1 SSHAT and CDR2 FNYEAQ come from the germline V gene (reference sequence). V lost 5 bases and J 1 base, leaving 11 bases between the germline ends. This CDR3 comprises 15 residues. CDR3 sequence (DNA): TGTGCCAGCAGCCCTACAGGGTTGAACACCGGGGAGCTGTTTTTT. Translated, it gives CASSPTGLNTGELFF.

The V and J genes are TRBV25-1 and TRBJ1-1; unclear D gene. CDR3 size: 12 residues. CDR1 MGHDK and CDR2 SYGVNS come from the germline V gene. With 3 bases removed from V and 3 bases from J, the gap between germline ends came to 5 bases. The CDR3 reads CASSDTDTEAFF. The DNA of the CDR3 is TGTGCCAGCAGTGATACAGACACTGAAGCTTTCTTT.

The J gene is TRBJ1-1, the V gene TRBV18; weak D call: TRBD1 (6 bases). V lost 3 bases, J lost 6 bases, and 14 bases lay in between. The CDR3 is made up of 14 amino acids. Per the germline V gene, CDR1 is KGHSH and CDR2 is LQKENI. This chain's CDR3 is CASSPRQEPPEAFF. The CDR3, as DNA: TGTGCCAGCTCACCCCGACAGGAGCCCCCTGAAGCTTTCTTT. Complete variable domain (other parts from reference TRBV18 and TRBJ1-1): NAGVMQNPRHLVRRRGQEARLRCSPMKGHSHVYWYRQLPEEGLKFMVYLQKENIIDESGMPKERFSAEFPKEGPSILRIQQVVRGDSAAYFCASSPRQEPPEAFFGQGTRLTVV.

J is TRBJ1-4 and V is TRBV7-9, with 8 bases fitting TRBD1. V shed 5 bases and J 4 bases; nucleotides not matched to a gene: 6. Per the germline V gene, CDR1 is SEHNR and CDR2 is FQNEAQ (reference sequence). This CDR3 comprises 15 residues. Here the CDR3 reads CASSLGQGLNEKLFF. DNA of the CDR3: TGTGCCAGCAGCCTTGGACAGGGCCTTAATGAAAAACTGTTTTTT.

The chain uses TRBV30 and TRBJ2-5; TRBD2 agrees at 12 bases. CDR1 is GTSNPN, CDR2 SVGIG, per germline (reference sequence). Germline trimming cut 1 base from V and 1 base from J; bases unmatched to any gene: 1. The CDR3 runs 15 residues. The CDR3, as DNA: TGTGCCTGGAGTGGACTAGCGGGGGCCCAAGAGACCCAGTACTTC. Its translation is CAWSGLAGAQETQYF.

The chain carries TRBV5-4 and TRBJ2-1; 11 nucleotides line up with TRBD1. V gave up 4 bases and J gave up 9 bases; unmatched junction bases: 6. Germline CDR1 and CDR2: SGHNT and YYREEE (reference sequence). This CDR3 contains 14 residues. In nucleotides, the CDR3 is TGTGCCAGCAGCAATCCGGGACAGGGGGGTGAGCAGTTCTTC. Protein: CASSNPGQGGEQFF. Filled out from reference TRBV5-4 and TRBJ2-1, the complete variable domain reads ETGVTQSPTHLIKTRGQQVTLRCSSQSGHNTVSWYQQALGQGPQFIFQYYREEENGRGNFPPRFSGLQFPNYSSELNVNALELDDSALYLCASSNPGQGGEQFFGPGTRLTVL.

This clone appeared once. The chain joins TRBV29-1 to TRBJ1-3, with D tentatively TRBD1 (6 bases). V lost 0 bases and J lost 1, with 10 bases in between. Per germline, CDR1 SQVTM and CDR2 ANQGSEA. There are 15 residues in the CDR3. The CDR3 sequence is CSVEDGGQSGNTIYF. The CDR3 bases are TGCAGCGTTGAAGATGGGGGACAATCTGGAAACACCATATATTTT.

The genes are TRBV18 and TRBJ1-2; 9 bases are a match to TRBD1. Germline loops: CDR1 KGHSH, CDR2 LQKENI. This CDR3 spans 15 amino acids. V lost 3 bases to trimming and J lost 4 bases; unmatched junction nucleotides: 6. The DNA for the CDR3 is TGTGCCAGCTCACCCCGGACAGGGGAGCGCTATGGCTACACCTTC. It translates to CASSPRTGERYGYTF.

The genes are TRBV28 and TRBJ1-4; maybe TRBD1 (6 bases). Germline V gene data show CDR1 as MDHEN and CDR2 as SYDVKM. The CDR3 is made up of 15 amino acids. V dropped 3 bases and J dropped 6 bases, with 14 bases sitting between them. CDR3 DNA sequence: TGTGCCAGCAGTTTCCCGGACAGCCGTTATGAAAAACTGTTTTTT. It translates to CASSFPDSRYEKLFF.

The V gene is TRBV6-1, the J gene TRBJ1-5; unclear D gene. CDR1 and CDR2 (germline): MNHNS, SASEGT. This CDR3 region has 16 residues. V lost 2 bases and J lost 0, with 11 bases in between. The CDR3 reads CASSERPLYSNQPQHF. The CDR3 nucleotides are TGTGCCAGCAGTGAACGTCCACTTTATAGCAATCAGCCCCAGCATTTT.

The chain uses TRBV2 and TRBJ1-2; unclear D gene. Trimming shortened V by 3 bases and J by 7 bases, and 12 bases separated the two germline ends. CDR1 SNHLY and CDR2 FYNNEI come from the germline V gene. This CDR3 region has 13 residues. The CDR3 DNA sequence: TGTGCCAGCAGTGAGCAGTATCGAAGTGGCTACACCTTC. Its translation is CASSEQYRSGYTF.

The V call is TRBV11-2, the J call TRBJ2-7; 8 nucleotides agree with TRBD1. This CDR3 contains 15 residues. V was clipped by 4 bases and J by 6 bases; unmatched bases: 11. Germline CDR1 and CDR2: SGHAT and FQNNGV. The DNA of the CDR3 is TGTGCCAGCAGCTACCGGACAGGGCTCCGGGGCGAGCAGTACTTC. Protein product: CASSYRTGLRGEQYF.

The chain recombines TRBV6-6 with TRBJ1-1; weak D call: TRBD1 (6 bases). Trimming pared 6 bases from V and 4 bases from J, leaving 12 bases between. CDR1 and CDR2 from the germline V gene are MNHNY and SVGAGI (reference sequence). This CDR3 has 13 residues. The CDR3 sequence: CASRLTGPTEAFF. CDR3 DNA sequence: TGTGCCAGCAGACTCACAGGGCCCACTGAAGCTTTCTTT.

The chain recombines TRBV20-1 with TRBJ1-2; no clear D. The V end lost 3 bases, the J end lost 8 bases, and 10 bases lay between the germline ends. The CDR3 has 11 residues. CDR1 and CDR2 from the germline V gene are DFQATT and SNEGSKA (reference sequence). The DNA for the CDR3 is TGCAGTGCTAGTAACGGGGTAGGCTACACCTTC. Translated: CSASNGVGYTF.

The chain has TRBV29-1 and TRBJ2-5; 9 bases are shared with TRBD1. V shed 3 bases and J 5 bases; nucleotides not matched to a gene: 13. Germline V gene lookup returns CDR1 SQVTM and CDR2 ANQGSEA. This CDR3 is 16 amino acids long. CDR3 sequence reads: CSVEDRGVTSGETQYF. CDR3 DNA sequence: TGCAGCGTTGAGGACAGGGGTGTGACTAGTGGTGAGACCCAGTACTTC.

This clone was seen just once. The genes are TRBV28 and TRBJ2-1; weak D call: TRBD1 (5 bases). The germline CDR1 and CDR2 sequences are MDHEN and SYDVKM. V lost 3 bases, J lost 0 bases, and 12 bases lay in between. The CDR3 is made up of 16 amino acids. CDR3 residues: CASSFIKGFSYNEQFF. The CDR3 nucleotides read TGTGCCAGCAGTTTCATAAAGGGGTTCTCCTACAATGAGCAGTTCTTC.

The chain joins TRBV3-1 (or the pseudogene TRBV3-2) to TRBJ2-2, with 7 nucleotides matching TRBD1. J was trimmed by 3 bases and V by 6 bases; bases with no gene match: 10. Per the germline V gene, CDR1 is LGHDT and CDR2 is YNNKEL (reference sequence). The length of the CDR3 is 16 residues. The DNA of the CDR3 is TGTGCCAGCAGGAAAAGAGGGGGCGCGGACACCGGGGAGCTGTTTTTT. This codes for CASRKRGGADTGELFF.

The chain has TRBV3-1 (or the pseudogene TRBV3-2) and TRBJ1-3; tentative D call: TRBD1 (6 bases). This CDR3 contains 16 residues. With 1 base removed from V and 0 bases from J, the gap between germline ends came to 10 bases. Germline CDR1 reads LGHDT; CDR2 reads YNNKEL (reference sequence). The CDR3 coding sequence is TGTGCCAGCAGCCAAGTAACAGGGAGCTCTGGAAACACCATATATTTT. The encoded protein is CASSQVTGSSGNTIYF.

The V call is TRBV3-1 (or the pseudogene TRBV3-2), the J call TRBJ1-5; D unclear. V was cut by 4 bases and J by 2 bases, with 12 bases left in between. The CDR3 is 15 residues long. From germline, CDR1 is LGHDT and CDR2 YNNKEL (reference sequence). Here the CDR3 reads CASSPPAGCNQPQHF. The CDR3 bases are TGTGCCAGCAGCCCTCCGGCCGGGTGCAATCAGCCCCAGCATTTT.

CDR3 sequence (DNA): TGTGCCAGCAGCTTGTTCTCCTCCACGAGAGAGACCCAGTACTTC. Its translation: CASSLFSSTRETQYF. The chain has TRBV5-6 and TRBJ2-5; D not certain. The CDR3 extends over 15 amino acids. CDR1 is SGHDT and CDR2 is YYEEEE in the germline V gene. The germline V and J ends were trimmed by 1 base and 4 bases, with 14 bases remaining between them.

V usage is TRBV4-2 and J usage is TRBJ2-1; tentative D call: TRBD2 (5 bases). This CDR3 is built from 15 residues. Per germline, CDR1 LGHNA and CDR2 YNFKEQ. V was trimmed by 1 base and J by 5 bases, leaving 12 bases between them. This CDR3 reads CASSQGLMRDNEQFF. CDR3 nucleotide sequence: TGTGCCAGCAGCCAAGGCTTAATGCGGGACAATGAGCAGTTCTTC.

This sequence joins TRBV18 and TRBJ2-5; possible D gene TRBD2, 6 bases. The CDR3 spans 15 residues. Trimming stripped 2 bases from V and 5 bases from J, with 15 bases between. Germline loops: CDR1 KGHSH, CDR2 LQKENI. CDR3 sequence reads: CASSPSADRGETQYF. The DNA for the CDR3 is TGTGCCAGCTCACCATCTGCAGACCGGGGGGAGACCCAGTACTTC.

This chain joins TRBV3-1 (or the pseudogene TRBV3-2) and TRBJ1-4; D might be TRBD1 (6 bases). V lost 1 base and J 7 bases, leaving 16 bases between the germline ends. From germline, CDR1 is LGHDT and CDR2 YNNKEL (reference sequence). The CDR3 runs 16 residues. CDR3 DNA sequence: TGTGCCAGCAGCCAAGGGACCACAGGGCAGGGTGAAAAACTGTTTTTT. It encodes CASSQGTTGQGEKLFF.

This sequence joins TRBV9 and TRBJ1-6, with D possibly TRBD1 on 5 matching bases. The CDR3 loop spans 11 amino acids. Germline-derived CDR1 and CDR2 are SGDLS and YYNGEE. The germline V and J ends were trimmed by 3 bases and 13 bases, with 8 bases remaining between them. CDR3: CASSAQGPLHF. CDR3 coding DNA: TGTGCCAGCAGCGCCCAGGGCCCCCTCCACTTT.

There are a few counts of this clone. The V gene is TRBV3-1 (or the pseudogene TRBV3-2), the J gene TRBJ1-2; D ambiguous. CDR1 and CDR2 from the germline V gene are LGHDT and YNNKEL (reference sequence). The CDR3 has 14 residues. Trimming took 1 base from V and 2 from J, leaving 8 bases between them. This CDR3 reads CASSQVPGNYGYTF. In DNA, the CDR3 is TGTGCCAGCAGCCAAGTTCCGGGAAACTATGGCTACACCTTC.

Here the CDR3 reads CATSTGPEAFF. CDR3 DNA: TGTGCCACCTCGACGGGTCCTGAAGCTTTCTTT. This chain joins TRBV19 and TRBJ1-1; no clear D gene. The CDR3 sequence is 11 residues long. Germline V lookup: CDR1 LNHDA, CDR2 SQIVND (reference sequence). V was clipped by 10 bases and J by 6 bases, with 12 bases between them. The variable domain in full, with the rest retrieved from reference TRBV19 and TRBJ1-1, is DGGITQSPKYLFRKEGQNVTLSCEQNLNHDAMYWYRQDPGQGLRLIYYSQIVNDFQKGDIAEGYSVSREKKESFPLTVTSAQKNPTAFYLCATSTGPEAFFGQGTRLTVV.

V is TRBV7-2 and J is TRBJ2-7; a weak D match, TRBD1 (6 bases). Trimming shortened V by 1 base and J by 2 bases, and 9 bases separated the two germline ends. Germline CDR1 SGHTA, CDR2 FQGNSA. This CDR3 spans 14 amino acids. CDR3 residues: CASSLGTEPYEQYF. The CDR3 coding sequence is TGTGCCAGCAGCTTAGGGACAGAACCCTACGAGCAGTACTTC. The full variable domain, rest sourced from reference TRBV7-2 and TRBJ2-7, is GAGVSQSPSNKVTEKGKDVELRCDPISGHTALYWYRQSLGQGLEFLIYFQGNSAPDKSGLPSDRFSAERTGGSVSTLTIQRTQQEDSAVYLCASSLGTEPYEQYFGPGTRLTVT.

This clone appeared a single time. V and J are TRBV7-6 and TRBJ1-2; 7 bases are a match to TRBD1. The CDR3 is 16 residues long. From germline, CDR1 is SGHVS and CDR2 FNYEAQ. V lost 4 bases and J lost 4; bases outside the gene matches: 12. CDR3 sequence reads: CASSSVTGSYPYGYTF. The DNA of the CDR3 is TGTGCCAGCAGCTCTGTGACAGGGTCTTACCCCTATGGCTACACCTTC.

The V gene is TRBV28, the J gene TRBJ1-1; D possibly corresponds to TRBD1 (6 bases). V lost 5 bases, J lost 1 base, and 23 bases lay in between. The CDR3 extends over 18 amino acids. Germline V gene sequence: CDR1 MDHEN, CDR2 SYDVKM. This chain's CDR3 is CASSTTQTGGPGNTEAFF. The CDR3 region has the DNA TGTGCCAGCAGTACAACACAAACGGGGGGGCCTGGGAACACTGAAGCTTTCTTT.